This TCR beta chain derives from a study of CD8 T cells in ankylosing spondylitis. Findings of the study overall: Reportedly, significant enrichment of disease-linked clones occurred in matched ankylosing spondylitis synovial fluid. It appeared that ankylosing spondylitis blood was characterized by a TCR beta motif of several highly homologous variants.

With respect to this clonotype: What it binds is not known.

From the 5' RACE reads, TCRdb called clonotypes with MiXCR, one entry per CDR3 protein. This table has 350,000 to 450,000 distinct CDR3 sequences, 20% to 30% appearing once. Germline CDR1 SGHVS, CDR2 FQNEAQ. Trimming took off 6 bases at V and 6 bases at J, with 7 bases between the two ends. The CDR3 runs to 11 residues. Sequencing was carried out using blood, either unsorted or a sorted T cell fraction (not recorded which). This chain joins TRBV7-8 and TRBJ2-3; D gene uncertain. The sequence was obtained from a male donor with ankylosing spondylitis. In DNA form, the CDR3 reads TGTGCCAGCAGTACGGTTGATACGCAGTATTTT. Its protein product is CASSTVDTQYF.